This T cell receptor (beta chain) was obtained from a study of blood T cell repertoires in COVID-19. Study background: Sources were T cells, B-cell-depleted T cells, or PBMCs; the material itself was cDNA or gDNA.

This table comes from immunoSEQ multiplex PCR, and its TCRdb copy is limited to in-frame clones, with some not included. Of 350,000 to 450,000 clones listed, approximately 93% were seen once; the top ten hold about 0.83%. Trimming shortened V by 9 bases and J by 6 bases, and 11 bases separated the two germline ends. This CDR3 comprises 11 residues. The V gene's germline CDR1 is MNHEY and CDR2 SMNVEV (reference sequence). Assignment of participants to cohorts was predicated upon participant-reported clinical history. A case of COVID-19 had been met by exposed participants within 2 weeks before study entry.

The chain carries TRBV27 and TRBJ1-1, with D tentatively TRBD1 (6 bases). The sequence came from a woman between 35 and 50 years old who had been exposed to COVID-19. The sample was PBMCs or T cells enriched from blood (not recorded which). Written as DNA, the CDR3 is TGTGCCAGTGGCAGGGGACCTGAAGCTTTCTTT. Residues: CASGRGPEAFF.